This note documents a single T cell receptor (beta chain) sequence. This clonotype was counted ten times or more. Its target antigen remains unknown. Base qualities are not provided; no much larger clone lies one nucleotide away. The library was obtained by 5' RACE. Sequenced on an Illumina HiSeq 2000. A universal primer binding site was introduced by template switching, and a unique molecular identifier was present in the final cDNA, enabling accurate counting of TCR cDNA molecules. Specific primers in the conserved constant-segment region were used to synthesize first-strand cDNA for the TCR alpha and beta chains. To control for contamination, every cDNA library carried two barcodes: a SMART-Mk sample barcode plus Illumina barcodes. TruSeq adapter sequences and Illumina sample barcodes were added in two successive PCR steps. TCR alpha and beta cDNA libraries were sequenced on the Illumina HiSeq platform with custom primers. The published analysis was carried out like this. MiGEC processed the raw reads to extract unique molecular identifiers, while MiXCR was used to determine the CDR3 positions. Recombination models were inferred per individual with the repgenHMM and IGoR tools using an EM algorithm. Shared clonotypes were analyzed with the tcR package in R, and sharing was normalized by the product of cloneset sizes. Out-of-frame nonproductive sequences were analyzed to study raw recombination free of thymic and clonal selection effects. The public reads were run again by TCRdb, first through fastp at Q25 and then through MiXCR, and only productive beta chains were kept. One record per CDR3 amino acid sequence lists the most common genes and DNA. TCRdb's processing, not the authors' own work, is the source of the V and J calls. The table for this sample lists approximately 500,000 distinct CDR3 sequences; about 15% of them were counted only once. Together, the top ten hold roughly 0.46% of the sample.

V sheds 0 bases and J sheds 9 bases, leaving 21 bases between their ends. From the germline V gene (reference sequence), CDR1 is LGHDT and CDR2 is YNNKEL. Measured from the cysteine to the phenylalanine, the CDR3 is 17 residues long. Kept here is only the CDR3 DNA, which spans 51 bases and is read in frame from base 1. The record originates from a study of identical twins listed by TCRdb under 2016. General notes on the study: To test whether fetal clonotypes persist, the study used deep sequencing on TCR alpha and beta repertoires from monozygotic twins, unrelated adults of various ages, and cord blood. Replicate twin experiments were performed at different times using different library preparation protocols to rule out contamination.

Every donor was a healthy Caucasian. Three pairs of female monozygotic twins, all aged 18 to 29 years, made up the twin cohort. Positive isolation kits from Invitrogen were used to isolate the CD4+ and CD8+ T cell populations. On the study overall, not on this receptor specifically: Excess twin sharing in beta out-of-frame sequences was weaker because fewer shared sequences lowered the signal-to-noise ratio. Fewer insertions were carried by abundant cord blood beta clonotypes; a weaker similar trend was observed in young adult naive repertoires, while no such trend was observed in memory repertoires. Compared with coincidental sharing between unrelated individuals, out-of-frame TCR alpha sequences shared between twins showed an excess of sequences with low generation probability. Zero-insertion analyses could be partly confounded by invariant T cells such as MAIT and iNKT, though diverse VJ usage argued against such confounding for most clonotypes. Conclusions relied on cross-sectional statistical analysis, since the same donors could not be followed over many years. Recombination models systematically underestimated out-of-frame TCR alpha sharing in monozygotic twins but agreed with sharing between unrelated individuals.

The same data also contributed to another study, on yellow fever vaccine responses in identical twins. Looking at the second paper: According to the authors, the vaccine-induced T cell response in identical twins seemed to be partly convergent and partly specific to each individual. The study precisely tracked vaccine-responding T cell clones in identical twins.

The rearranged segments are TRBV3-1 and TRBJ2-1, and the D gene may be TRBD2, 6 bases matching. Sequencing was done on a sample of CD4+ T cells sorted from blood. The receptor was derived from a woman under 30 in good health. The CDR3 region reads CASSQDWGELGKVEQFF. The DNA is TGTGCCAGCAGCCAAGATTGGGGGGAGCTCGGAAAGGTTGAGCAGTTCTTC.